The 3 T cell receptor beta chains below were found in one sample sequenced in a study of human T cells and chemical hapten exposure. The time point here: patch test 2, 6 weeks after DPC sensitization. The treatment: therapeutic diphenylcyclopropenone sensitization with weekly scalp DPC. TCRdb called the RACE reads again in MiXCR, with one record for every CDR3 protein. The sample consists of around 82,000 distinct CDR3 sequences, 6.6% of them appearing once. The specimen comprised whole blood, sampled in connection with sensitization to the hapten diphenylcyclopropenone (DPC). The receptors were sampled from a woman aged 25 to 45 with alopecia areata. Some clones in this sample may be carry-over from other donors' samples.

The rearrangement links TRBV6-6 to TRBJ2-3, with D tentatively TRBD1 (5 bases). This CDR3 comprises 16 residues. Trimming took off 2 bases at V and 1 base at J, with 13 bases between the two ends. CDR1 MNHNY and CDR2 SVGAGI come from the germline V gene (reference sequence). The CDR3 region is CASSYGWQGRTDTQYF. CDR3 in DNA: TGTGCCAGCAGTTACGGGTGGCAGGGTCGCACAGATACGCAGTATTTT.

The genes are TRBV30 and TRBJ2-2; D might be TRBD1 (6 bases). Trimming left V 0 bases short and J 6 bases short, with 11 bases between. The CDR3 runs 14 residues. The germline gives CDR1 GTSNPN, CDR2 SVGIG (reference sequence). CDR3 in amino acids: CAWSVDSNAGELFF. Here the CDR3 DNA reads TGTGCCTGGAGTGTGGACAGTAACGCCGGGGAGCTGTTTTTT.

This clonotype was seen at least ten times. The rearrangement joins TRBV2 to TRBJ1-2, with D unclear. This CDR3 comprises 12 residues. The V gene's germline CDR1 is SNHLY and CDR2 FYNNEI. Between the trimmed V and J ends, which lost 4 bases and 4 bases, there was a span of 7 bases. The CDR3 is CASSGGFYGYTF. In DNA form, the CDR3 reads TGTGCCAGCAGTGGGGGTTTCTATGGCTACACCTTC.